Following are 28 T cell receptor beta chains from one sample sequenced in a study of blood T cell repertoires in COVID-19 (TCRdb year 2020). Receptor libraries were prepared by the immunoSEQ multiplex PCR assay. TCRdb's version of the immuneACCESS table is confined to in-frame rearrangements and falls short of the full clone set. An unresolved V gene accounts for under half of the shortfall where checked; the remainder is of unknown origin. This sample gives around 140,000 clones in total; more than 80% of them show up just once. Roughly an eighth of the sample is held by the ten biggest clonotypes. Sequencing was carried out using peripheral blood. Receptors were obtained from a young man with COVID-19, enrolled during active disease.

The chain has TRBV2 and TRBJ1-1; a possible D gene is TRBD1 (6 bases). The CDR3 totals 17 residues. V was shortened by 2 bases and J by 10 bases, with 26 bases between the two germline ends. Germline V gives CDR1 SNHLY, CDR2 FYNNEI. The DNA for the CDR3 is TGTGCCAGCAGTGAAACAGGGAAGGGTTGGGTTGGGTTAGGAGCTTTCTTT. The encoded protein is CASSETGKGWVGLGAFF.

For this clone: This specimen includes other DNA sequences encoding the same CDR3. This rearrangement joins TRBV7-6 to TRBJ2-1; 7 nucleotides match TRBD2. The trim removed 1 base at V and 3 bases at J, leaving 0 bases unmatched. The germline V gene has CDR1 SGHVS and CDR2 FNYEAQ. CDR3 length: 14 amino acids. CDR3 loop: CASSLGGSYNEQFF. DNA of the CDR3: TGTGCCAGCAGCTTAGGCGGGAGCTACAATGAGCAGTTCTTC.

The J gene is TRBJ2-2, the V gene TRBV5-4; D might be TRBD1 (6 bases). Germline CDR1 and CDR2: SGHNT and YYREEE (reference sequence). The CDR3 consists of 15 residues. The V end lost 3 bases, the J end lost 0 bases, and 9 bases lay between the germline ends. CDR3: CASSSTGTNTGELFF. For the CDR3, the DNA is TGTGCCAGCAGCTCGACAGGCACGAACACCGGGGAGCTGTTTTTT.

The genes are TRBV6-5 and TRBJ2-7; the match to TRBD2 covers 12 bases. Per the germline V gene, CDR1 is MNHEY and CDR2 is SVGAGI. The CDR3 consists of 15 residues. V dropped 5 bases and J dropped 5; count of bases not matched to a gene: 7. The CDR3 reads CASSPLAGGINEQYF. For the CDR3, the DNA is TGTGCCAGCAGTCCACTAGCGGGAGGTATAAACGAGCAGTACTTC.

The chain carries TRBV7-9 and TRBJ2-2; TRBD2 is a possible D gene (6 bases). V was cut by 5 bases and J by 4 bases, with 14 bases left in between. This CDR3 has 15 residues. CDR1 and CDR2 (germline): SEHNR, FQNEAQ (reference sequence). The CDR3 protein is CASSQRGSRTGELFF. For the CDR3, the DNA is TGTGCCAGCAGCCAACGGGGGTCGCGCACCGGGGAGCTGTTTTTT.

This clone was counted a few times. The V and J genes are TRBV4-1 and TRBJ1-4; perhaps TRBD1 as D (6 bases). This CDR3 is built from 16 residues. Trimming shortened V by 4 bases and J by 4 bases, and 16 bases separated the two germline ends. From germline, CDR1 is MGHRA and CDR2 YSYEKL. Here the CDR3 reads CASSPRPHRDNEKLFF. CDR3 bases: TGCGCCAGCAGCCCAAGGCCCCACAGGGATAATGAAAAACTGTTTTTT.

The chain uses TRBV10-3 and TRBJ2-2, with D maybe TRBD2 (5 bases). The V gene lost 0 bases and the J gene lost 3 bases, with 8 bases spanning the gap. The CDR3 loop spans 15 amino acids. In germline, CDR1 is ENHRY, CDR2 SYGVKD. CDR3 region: CAISESPGDTGELFF. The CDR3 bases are TGTGCCATCAGTGAGTCGCCCGGGGACACCGGGGAGCTGTTTTTT.

The CDR3 nucleotides read TGTGCCAGCAGCCCTAACCAGGGGACCGGGGAGCTGTTTTTT. Translating gives CASSPNQGTGELFF. The V and J genes are TRBV27 and TRBJ2-2, with D possibly TRBD1 on 6 matching bases. CDR3 length: 14 amino acids. Germline CDR1 is MNHEY and CDR2 is SMNVEV (reference sequence). V lost 6 bases and J lost 5, with 13 bases in between.

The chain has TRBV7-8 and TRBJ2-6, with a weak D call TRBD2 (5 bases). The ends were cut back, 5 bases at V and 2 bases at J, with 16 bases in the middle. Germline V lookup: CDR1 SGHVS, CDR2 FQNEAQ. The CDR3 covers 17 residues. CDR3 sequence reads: CASSARALGAGANVLTF. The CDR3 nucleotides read TGTGCCAGCAGCGCCCGGGCTCTCGGGGCTGGGGCCAACGTCCTGACTTTC.

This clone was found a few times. The CDR3: CASSLGGTNYNEQFF. The CDR3 region has the DNA TGTGCCAGCAGTTTAGGAGGGACCAACTACAATGAGCAGTTCTTC. The gene calls are TRBV28 and TRBJ2-1; D perhaps matches TRBD2 (6 bases). The length of the CDR3 is 15 residues. The V gene lost 2 bases and the J gene lost 3 bases, with 11 bases spanning the gap. CDR1 is MDHEN and CDR2 is SYDVKM in the germline V gene.

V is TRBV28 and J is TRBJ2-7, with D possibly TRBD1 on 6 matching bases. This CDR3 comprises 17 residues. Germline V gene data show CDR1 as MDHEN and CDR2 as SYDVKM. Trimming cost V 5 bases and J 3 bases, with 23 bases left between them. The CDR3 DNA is TGTGCCAGCAGTCGCCCGACTGAGGGGGACCCGTACTACGAGCAGTACTTC. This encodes CASSRPTEGDPYYEQYF.

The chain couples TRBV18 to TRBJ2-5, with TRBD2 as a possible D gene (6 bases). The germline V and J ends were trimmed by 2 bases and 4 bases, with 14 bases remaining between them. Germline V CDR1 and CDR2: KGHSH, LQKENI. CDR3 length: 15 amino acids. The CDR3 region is CASSPIGGVPETQYF. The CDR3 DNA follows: TGTGCCAGCTCACCAATAGGCGGGGTCCCAGAGACCCAGTACTTC. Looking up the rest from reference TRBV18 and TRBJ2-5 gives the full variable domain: NAGVMQNPRHLVRRRGQEARLRCSPMKGHSHVYWYRQLPEEGLKFMVYLQKENIIDESGMPKERFSAEFPKEGPSILRIQQVVRGDSAAYFCASSPIGGVPETQYFGPGTRLLVL.

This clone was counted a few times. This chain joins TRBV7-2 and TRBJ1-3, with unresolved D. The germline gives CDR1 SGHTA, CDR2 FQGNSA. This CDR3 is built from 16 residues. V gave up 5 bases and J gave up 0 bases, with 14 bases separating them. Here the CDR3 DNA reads TGTGCCAGCAGCCCCGATGCAGGCCTCTCTGGAAACACCATATATTTT. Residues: CASSPDAGLSGNTIYF.

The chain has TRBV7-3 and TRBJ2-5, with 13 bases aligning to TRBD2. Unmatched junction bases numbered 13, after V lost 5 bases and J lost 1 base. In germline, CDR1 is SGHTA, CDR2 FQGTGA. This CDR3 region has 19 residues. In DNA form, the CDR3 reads TGTGCCAGCAGCGGACGGGGGACTAGCGGGACGAGTTCCCAAGAGACCCAGTACTTC. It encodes CASSGRGTSGTSSQETQYF.

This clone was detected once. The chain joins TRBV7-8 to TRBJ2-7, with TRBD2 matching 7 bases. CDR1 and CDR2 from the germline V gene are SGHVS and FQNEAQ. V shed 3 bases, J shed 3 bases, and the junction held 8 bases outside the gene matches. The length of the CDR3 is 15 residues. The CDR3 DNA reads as TGTGCCAGCAGCTTTCGACGACTAGCAGACTACGAGCAGTACTTC. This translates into CASSFRRLADYEQYF.

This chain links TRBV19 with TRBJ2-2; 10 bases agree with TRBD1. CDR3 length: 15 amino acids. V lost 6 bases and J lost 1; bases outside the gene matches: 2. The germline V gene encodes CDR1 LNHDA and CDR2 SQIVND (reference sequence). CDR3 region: CASRRDRGNTGELFF. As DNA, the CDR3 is TGTGCCAGTAGAAGGGACAGGGGGAACACCGGGGAGCTGTTTTTT.

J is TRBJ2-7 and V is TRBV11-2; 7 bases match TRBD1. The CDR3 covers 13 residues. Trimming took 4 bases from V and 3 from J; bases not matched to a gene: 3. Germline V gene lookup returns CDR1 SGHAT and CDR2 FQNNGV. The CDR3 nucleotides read TGTGCCAGCAGCTGGGGACAGCGCTACGAGCAGTACTTC. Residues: CASSWGQRYEQYF.

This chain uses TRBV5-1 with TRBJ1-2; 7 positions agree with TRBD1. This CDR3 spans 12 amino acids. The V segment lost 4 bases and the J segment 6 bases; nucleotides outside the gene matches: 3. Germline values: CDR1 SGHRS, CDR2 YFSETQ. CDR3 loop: CASSPGGDGYTF. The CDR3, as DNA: TGCGCCAGCAGCCCAGGGGGAGATGGCTACACCTTC. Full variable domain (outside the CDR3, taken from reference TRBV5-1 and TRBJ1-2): KAGVTQTPRYLIKTRGQQVTLSCSPISGHRSVSWYQQTPGQGLQFLFEYFSETQRNKGNFPGRFSGRQFSNSRSEMNVSTLELGDSALYLCASSPGGDGYTFGSGTRLTVV.

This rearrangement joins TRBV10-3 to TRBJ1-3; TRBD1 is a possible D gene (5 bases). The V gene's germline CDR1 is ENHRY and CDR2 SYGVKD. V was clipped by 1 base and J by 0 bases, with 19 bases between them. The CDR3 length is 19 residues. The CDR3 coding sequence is TGTGCCATCAGTGAGTTGGCAGGGCGGGGTTCCGACTCTGGAAACACCATATATTTT. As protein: CAISELAGRGSDSGNTIYF.

CDR3 residues: CASGSSGANVLTF. Written as DNA, the CDR3 is TGTGCCAGCGGTAGCTCTGGGGCCAACGTCCTGACTTTC. The chain joins TRBV2 to TRBJ2-6; D gene ambiguous. The CDR3 contains 13 residues. The ends were cut back, 8 bases at V and 0 bases at J, with 5 bases in the middle. CDR1 and CDR2 (germline): SNHLY, FYNNEI. Supplemented by reference TRBV2 and TRBJ2-6, the full variable domain reads EPEVTQTPSHQVTQMGQEVILRCVPISNHLYFYWYRQILGQKVEFLVSFYNNEISEKSEIFDDQFSVERPDGSNFTLKIRSTKLEDSAMYFCASGSSGANVLTFGAGSRLTVL.

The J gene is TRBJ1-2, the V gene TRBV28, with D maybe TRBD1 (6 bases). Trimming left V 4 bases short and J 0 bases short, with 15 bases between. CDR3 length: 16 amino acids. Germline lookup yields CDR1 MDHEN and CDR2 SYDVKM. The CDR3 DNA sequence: TGTGCCAGCAGTTATGGACAGAGCTCAACTAACTATGGCTACACCTTC. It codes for CASSYGQSSTNYGYTF.

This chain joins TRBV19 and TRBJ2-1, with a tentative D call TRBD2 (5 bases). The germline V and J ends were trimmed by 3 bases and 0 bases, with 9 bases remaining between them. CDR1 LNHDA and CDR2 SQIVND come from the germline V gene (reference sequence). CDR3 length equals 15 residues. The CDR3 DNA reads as TGTGCCAGTAGTATCTTGGGGAGCTCCTACAATGAGCAGTTCTTC. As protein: CASSILGSSYNEQFF. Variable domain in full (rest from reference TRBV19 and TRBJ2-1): DGGITQSPKYLFRKEGQNVTLSCEQNLNHDAMYWYRQDPGQGLRLIYYSQIVNDFQKGDIAEGYSVSREKKESFPLTVTSAQKNPTAFYLCASSILGSSYNEQFFGPGTRLTVL.

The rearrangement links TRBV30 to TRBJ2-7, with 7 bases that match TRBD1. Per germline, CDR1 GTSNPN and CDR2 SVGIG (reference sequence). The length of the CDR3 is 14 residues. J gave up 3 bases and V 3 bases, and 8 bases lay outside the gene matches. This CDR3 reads CAWRKTGSYYEQYF. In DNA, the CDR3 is TGTGCCTGGAGAAAGACAGGGTCTTACTACGAGCAGTACTTC.

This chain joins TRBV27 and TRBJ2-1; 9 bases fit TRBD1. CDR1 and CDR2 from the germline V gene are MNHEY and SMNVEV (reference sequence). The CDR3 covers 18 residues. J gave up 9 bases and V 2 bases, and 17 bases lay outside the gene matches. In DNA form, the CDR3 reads TGTGCCAGCAGTTTACCCCCCGGTTTGGGACAGGGACCCCGTGAGCAGTTCTTC. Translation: CASSLPPGLGQGPREQFF.

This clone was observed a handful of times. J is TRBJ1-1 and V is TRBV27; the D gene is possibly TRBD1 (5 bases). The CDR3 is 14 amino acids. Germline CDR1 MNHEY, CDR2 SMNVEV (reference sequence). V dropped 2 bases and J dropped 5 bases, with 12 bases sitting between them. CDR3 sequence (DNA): TGTGCCAGCAGTTTAGGTGGGGGGAAAACTGAAGCTTTCTTT. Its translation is CASSLGGGKTEAFF.

The chain's CDR3 is CAISPRGDYGYTF. Here the CDR3 DNA reads TGTGCCATCAGCCCCAGGGGGGACTATGGCTACACCTTC. The chain links TRBV10-3 to TRBJ1-2, with 7 bases lining up with TRBD1. The CDR3 contains 13 residues. Looked up from germline, CDR1 is ENHRY and CDR2 is SYGVKD. V shed 6 bases and J 3 bases; nucleotides not matched to a gene: 4.

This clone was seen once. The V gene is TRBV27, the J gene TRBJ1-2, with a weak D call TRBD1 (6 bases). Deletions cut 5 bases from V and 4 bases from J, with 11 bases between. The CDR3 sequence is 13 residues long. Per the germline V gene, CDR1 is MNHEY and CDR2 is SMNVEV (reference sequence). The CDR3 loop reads CASSPGAGYGYTF. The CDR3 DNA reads TGTGCCAGCAGTCCAGGGGCCGGCTATGGCTACACCTTC.

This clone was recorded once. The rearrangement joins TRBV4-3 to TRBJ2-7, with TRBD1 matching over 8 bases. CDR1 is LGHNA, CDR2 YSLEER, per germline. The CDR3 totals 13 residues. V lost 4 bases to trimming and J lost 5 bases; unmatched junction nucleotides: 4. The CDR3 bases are TGCGCCAGCAGCCCGGGGACAGGAGACGAGCAGTACTTC. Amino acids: CASSPGTGDEQYF.